The next 19 T cell receptor beta chains were all read from a single sample in a study of T cells expressing NK-cell markers. TCRdb reworked the 5' RACE reads into one entry per CDR3 protein, no DNA. The data include approximately 110,000 distinct CDR3 sequences; the top ten clones carry under 20%. Sample: blood T cells: a sorted CD56 or NKG2C T cell subset, CD4+ or CD8+ T cells, or bulk PBMC T cells (not recorded which). The receptors originated from a woman between 18 and 75 years old in good health.

The chain is built from TRBV18 and TRBJ2-1; TCRdb's D call, TRBD2, is unchecked because there is no DNA. CDR1 and CDR2 from the germline V gene are KGHSH and LQKENI. The CDR3 sequence is 14 residues long. This CDR3 reads CASLFGAQSLEQFF. The variable domain in full, with the rest retrieved from reference TRBV18 and TRBJ2-1, is NAGVMQNPRHLVRRRGQEARLRCSPMKGHSHVYWYRQLPEEGLKFMVYLQKENIIDESGMPKERFSAEFPKEGPSILRIQQVVRGDSAAYFCASLFGAQSLEQFFGPGTRLTVL.

The genes are TRBV5-1 and TRBJ1-1; as DNA is missing, the TRBD1 call by TCRdb cannot be tested. The CDR3 covers 13 residues. Germline CDR1 and CDR2: SGHRS and YFSETQ. The CDR3 loop is CASSLLQGSEAFF.

The V gene is TRBV4-1, the J gene TRBJ2-5. From germline, CDR1 is MGHRA and CDR2 YSYEKL. The CDR3 runs to 15 residues. The CDR3 sequence is CASSPLPFHQETQYF.

The V gene is TRBV4-3, the J gene TRBJ1-4. CDR3 length: 14 amino acids. Germline V gives CDR1 LGHNA, CDR2 YSLEER. CDR3 sequence reads: CASSQWRSNEKLFF.

The gene calls are TRBV6-1 and TRBJ2-5; with no DNA, the TCRdb D assignment of TRBD1 cannot be verified. Germline V gene sequence: CDR1 MNHNS, CDR2 SASEGT. The CDR3 is made up of 16 amino acids. The CDR3 protein is CASNGRGQGWKETQYF.

The V call is TRBV6-5, the J call TRBJ1-2; TCRdb proposes TRBD1, but this gene call is untestable without DNA. This CDR3 is built from 16 residues. The germline gives CDR1 MNHEY, CDR2 SVGAGI. The CDR3 here is CASSYQLGDRPYGYTF.

This sequence joins TRBV4-3 and TRBJ1-6; TCRdb's D call of TRBD1 is untestable without DNA. The CDR3 runs to 15 residues. Germline V gene data show CDR1 as LGHNA and CDR2 as YSLEER. CDR3 amino acids: CASSQDRGKGSPLHF.

The V call is TRBV11-2, the J call TRBJ2-1; the TCRdb D gene call, TRBD2, has no DNA to confirm it. The CDR3 has 15 residues. Germline lookup yields CDR1 SGHAT and CDR2 FQNNGV. The CDR3 loop reads CASRPLAGGFNEQFF.

The J gene is TRBJ2-3, the V gene TRBV5-1. This CDR3 is 13 amino acids long. Germline loops: CDR1 SGHRS, CDR2 YFSETQ. The CDR3 here is CASSLGMKDTQYF.

This rearrangement joins TRBV7-2 to TRBJ1-2; the TCRdb D gene call, TRBD1, has no DNA to confirm it. The CDR3 runs to 12 residues. The germline V gene has CDR1 SGHTA and CDR2 FQGNSA. The CDR3 loop is CASTGDLYGYTF.

V usage is TRBV29-1 and J usage is TRBJ2-5; as DNA is missing, the TRBD1 call by TCRdb cannot be tested. Germline values: CDR1 SQVTM, CDR2 ANQGSEA. The CDR3 spans 13 residues. The chain's CDR3 is CSARDREKETQYF.

The V and J genes are TRBV2 and TRBJ2-5; the D call from TCRdb, TRBD2, cannot be confirmed without DNA. The CDR3 has 15 residues. CDR1 is SNHLY and CDR2 is FYNNEI in the germline V gene. CDR3 sequence: CASRGTSGYQETQYF.

The chain recombines TRBV19 with TRBJ2-7; no DNA is available, so the TRBD1 call from TCRdb remains unchecked. The V gene's germline CDR1 is LNHDA and CDR2 SQIVND (reference sequence). The CDR3 is 15 residues long. The CDR3 reads CASTPFAGGPHEQYF.

This chain connects TRBV4-3 to TRBJ1-4. The length of the CDR3 is 15 residues. Germline-derived CDR1 and CDR2 are LGHNA and YSLEER. CDR3 residues: CASSPTWGDREKLFF.

This chain connects TRBV12-3 or TRBV12-4 to TRBJ1-1. This CDR3 contains 17 residues. The CDR3 loop is CASSLGFGGHENTEAFF.

The V gene is TRBV12-3 or TRBV12-4, the J gene TRBJ2-3; TCRdb designates TRBD2, a call that cannot be tested without DNA. There are 17 residues in the CDR3. CDR3 sequence reads: CASSFTRLAASTDTQYF.

This chain links TRBV3-1 with TRBJ2-7; TCRdb returns TRBD2, unconfirmable since there is no DNA. CDR3 length: 16 residues. The germline CDR1 and CDR2 sequences are LGHDT and YNNKEL (reference sequence). CDR3 region: CASSPALGEEGYEQYF.

This CDR3 is CASSIRGGNTEAFF. V usage is TRBV19 and J usage is TRBJ1-1. CDR1 and CDR2 (germline): LNHDA, SQIVND (reference sequence). CDR3 size: 14 residues.

This chain joins TRBV24-1 and TRBJ2-3; TCRdb reports TRBD2, a call that lacks DNA to check it against. The CDR3 extends over 15 amino acids. Germline CDR1 KGHDR, CDR2 SFDVKD. The CDR3 sequence: CATSDLGGVGDTQYF.